The 14 T cell receptor beta chains listed next were all sequenced from one sample in a study of identical twins. TCRdb recomputed calls from the 5' RACE reads with MiXCR, one row per CDR3 protein. The table has 430,000 or so distinct CDR3 sequences, 24% seen once. The sample also formed part of further work on T cells expressing NK-cell markers.

The sequenced sample was CD4+ T cells sorted from blood. All receptors come from a woman between 18 and 29 years old in good health.

This clonotype has just a few counts. The chain links TRBV29-1 to TRBJ1-1; D is unresolved. The V gene's germline CDR1 is SQVTM and CDR2 ANQGSEA. The CDR3 runs 13 residues. Trimming shortened V by 3 bases and J by 0 bases, and 8 bases separated the two germline ends. The DNA of the CDR3 is TGCAGCGTTGAGCTGGCGATGAACACTGAAGCTTTCTTT. Its translation: CSVELAMNTEAFF.

This sequence joins TRBV20-1 and TRBJ1-3; 7 nucleotides agree with TRBD1. From germline, CDR1 is DFQATT and CDR2 SNEGSKA (reference sequence). With V trimmed by 4 bases and J by 2 bases, 2 bases remained unmatched. There are 13 residues in the CDR3. CDR3 DNA: TGCAGTGCTAATCAGGGGGCTGGAAACACCATATATTTT. Translating gives CSANQGAGNTIYF.

This clonotype was seen only a few times. The V gene is TRBV10-1, the J gene TRBJ2-1; 7 bases fit TRBD2. Germline V CDR1 and CDR2: WNHNN, SYGVQD (reference sequence). The J segment lost 3 bases and the V segment lost 1 base, leaving 3 bases of the junction unmatched. This CDR3 is built from 15 residues. CDR3 bases: TGCGCCAGCAGTGAGTACGGCGGGAGCTACAATGAGCAGTTCTTC. The encoded protein is CASSEYGGSYNEQFF.

The V gene is TRBV20-1, the J gene TRBJ1-1; no reliable D call. V lost 2 bases and J 0 bases, leaving 4 bases between the germline ends. This CDR3 is built from 12 residues. Germline CDR1 DFQATT, CDR2 SNEGSKA (reference sequence). The CDR3 bases are TGCAGTGCTAGACCGCTGAACACTGAAGCTTTCTTT. It yields the protein CSARPLNTEAFF.

The CDR3 loop is CASGPSGSTDTQYF. CDR3 bases: TGTGCCAGCGGGCCTAGCGGGAGCACAGATACGCAGTATTTT. The chain couples TRBV25-1 to TRBJ2-3; 8 bases align to TRBD2. CDR1 and CDR2 from the germline V gene are MGHDK and SYGVNS. The V gene end was trimmed by 8 bases and the J gene end by 0 bases; junction bases not matched to a gene: 4. This CDR3 region has 14 residues.

The rearrangement joins TRBV5-1 to TRBJ2-3, with TRBD2 as a possible D gene (5 bases). The CDR3 is 13 residues long. V was trimmed by 5 bases and J by 6 bases, leaving 13 bases between them. The V gene's germline CDR1 is SGHRS and CDR2 YFSETQ. CDR3 region: CASSEGVGDTQYF. In DNA form, the CDR3 reads TGCGCCAGCAGTGAGGGAGTCGGGGATACGCAGTATTTT.

This rearrangement joins TRBV5-1 to TRBJ2-3; 7 positions agree with TRBD2. CDR1 is SGHRS, CDR2 YFSETQ, per germline. This CDR3 comprises 16 residues. After removal of 4 bases from V and 0 bases from J, the junction contained 8 bases not matched to a gene. CDR3 in amino acids: CASSPPSGTSTDTQYF. The CDR3 region has the DNA TGCGCCAGCAGCCCGCCTAGCGGAACTAGCACAGATACGCAGTATTTT. Supplemented by reference TRBV5-1 and TRBJ2-3, the full variable domain reads KAGVTQTPRYLIKTRGQQVTLSCSPISGHRSVSWYQQTPGQGLQFLFEYFSETQRNKGNFPGRFSGRQFSNSRSEMNVSTLELGDSALYLCASSPPSGTSTDTQYFGPGTRLTVL.

This clonotype occurred many times. V usage is TRBV12-3 or TRBV12-4 and J usage is TRBJ1-3; D not resolved. V gave up 6 bases and J gave up 0 bases, with 6 bases separating them. The CDR3 length is 13 residues. Here the CDR3 reads CASSRDSGNTIYF. As DNA, the CDR3 is TGTGCCAGCAGCCGGGACTCTGGAAACACCATATATTTT.

The V gene is TRBV20-1, the J gene TRBJ1-2, with D possibly TRBD1 on 5 matching bases. Germline V gene sequence: CDR1 DFQATT, CDR2 SNEGSKA (reference sequence). This CDR3 has 11 residues. The chain's CDR3 is CRTRADNGYTF. For the CDR3, the DNA is TGCCGGACGAGGGCGGACAATGGCTACACCTTC.

The chain links TRBV5-1 to TRBJ1-2; 9 bases match TRBD1. Germline-derived CDR1 and CDR2 are SGHRS and YFSETQ. CDR3 length: 15 residues. Trimming at V came to 0 bases and at J to 8 bases, leaving 8 bases not matched to a gene. The CDR3 DNA follows: TGCGCCAGCAGCTTGGAGCGGACAGGGGCGTCAGGCTACACCTTC. Translated: CASSLERTGASGYTF.

This chain links TRBV20-1 with TRBJ1-6; D ambiguous. Looked up from germline, CDR1 is DFQATT and CDR2 is SNEGSKA (reference sequence). The germline V and J ends were trimmed by 6 bases and 3 bases, with 9 bases remaining between them. The CDR3 consists of 13 residues. The CDR3 sequence is CSATDNYNSPLHF. The CDR3 coding sequence is TGCAGTGCCACCGACAACTATAATTCACCCCTCCACTTT.

A word on this clonotype: The conserved phenylalanine or tryptophan is not found at the CDR3 terminus, so this likely reflects a read error. J is TRBJ1-1 and V is TRBV29-1; D unclear. Germline V gene lookup returns CDR1 SQVTM and CDR2 ANQGSEA. The V end was cut by 8 bases, the J end by 5 bases, with 18 bases between. The CDR3 extends over 13 amino acids. The CDR3 DNA follows: TGCAGCTACAGCTCCGCCTTATGGACTGAAGCTTTCCTT. This encodes CSYSSALWTEAFL.

The sample holds a few counts of this clonotype. The rearrangement joins TRBV7-9 to TRBJ1-1, with D hard to call. V lost 2 bases to trimming and J lost 7 bases, with 5 bases between them. CDR1 SEHNR and CDR2 FQNEAQ come from the germline V gene (reference sequence). The CDR3 sequence is 11 residues long. Written as DNA, the CDR3 is TGTGCCAGCAGCTTAAAATTTGAAGCTTTCTTT. It is translated as CASSLKFEAFF.

This chain links TRBV20-1 with TRBJ2-3; D is possibly TRBD1 (6 bases). Trimming removed 5 bases at V and 0 bases at J, with 12 bases between. The CDR3 runs 14 residues. Looked up from germline, CDR1 is DFQATT and CDR2 is SNEGSKA (reference sequence). The chain's CDR3 is CSAGLTGSTDTQYF. The CDR3 DNA sequence: TGCAGTGCTGGCCTTACAGGGAGCACAGATACGCAGTATTTT.